The clone carrying this TCR beta chain was detected only a few times. The antigen remains undetermined. Amplification of TCR alpha and beta CDR3 regions from RNA used iRepertoire nested multiplex PCR. One-step reverse transcription and amplification started from roughly 100-400 ng of tissue mRNA or PBMC total RNA. TCRdb reprocessed the multiplex PCR reads with MiXCR, giving one entry per CDR3 protein. The sample has 400,000 or so distinct CDR3 sequences, 35% to 45% seen once. This CDR3 has 13 residues. The germline V gene has CDR1 SNHLY and CDR2 FYNNEI. The ends lost 6 bases at V and 5 bases at J; junction bases unmatched: 5. This sample was taken from a study of glioma-infiltrating T cells. Study context: Samples included WHO grade II oligodendrogliomas or astrocytomas and initial-diagnosis grade IV glioblastomas. Blood libraries targeted roughly 4.5- to 10-fold coverage of about a million T cells.

General study results and limits: Shared blood CDR3 signature motifs marked patients with low tissue-blood divergence.

Sequenced material: glioma tissue, nonneoplastic brain tissue, or PBMCs (not recorded which). The TCR comes from a human donor with low-grade glioma or glioblastoma, undergoing nonglioma brain surgery, or in good health (not recorded which). The chain joins TRBV2 to TRBJ2-3; 7 bases line up with TRBD1. In DNA form, the CDR3 reads TGTGCCAGCAGAGAGACAGGGATAGATACGCAGTATTTT. It is translated as CASRETGIDTQYF.